The rows below give T cell receptor beta chains drawn from one sample of a study of blood T cell repertoires in COVID-19. Profiling relied on immunoSEQ multiplex PCR, and the TCRdb table lists in-frame clones only, not all of them. The repertoire consists of under 110,000 clones, with approximately 87% occurring once and the leading ten covering approximately 10%. The sequencing sample was made of peripheral blood. These receptors were collected from a woman in her thirties with acute or convalescent COVID-19. Both conserved end residues are part of each CDR3. The order of the fields is clone size, J gene, V gene, D gene, CDR3 DNA, CDR3 protein. D genes are given only for firm matches. Expanded clones get a size class; other rows say once, few or many, or leave the size out.

abundance: -
j_gene: TRBJ2-3
v_gene: TRBV18
d_gene: -
CDR3nt: TGTGCCAGCTCACCTCCGGGGAAGACAGATACGCAGTATTTT
CDR3aa: CASSPPGKTDTQYF

abundance: -
j_gene: TRBJ2-7
v_gene: TRBV12-3/TRBV12-4
d_gene: TRBD2
CDR3nt: TGTGCCAGTGGGGAGGGGCTTTACTACGAGCAGTACTTC
CDR3aa: CASGEGLYYEQYF

abundance: -
j_gene: TRBJ1-2
v_gene: TRBV15
d_gene: -
CDR3nt: TGTGCCACCAGCAGAGATAGATATGGCTACACCTTC
CDR3aa: CATSRDRYGYTF

abundance: -
j_gene: TRBJ2-7
v_gene: TRBV15
d_gene: TRBD2
CDR3nt: TGTGCCACCAGCAGAGAGGCTAGCGGGGACTACGAGCAGTACTTC
CDR3aa: CATSREASGDYEQYF

abundance: -
j_gene: TRBJ2-5
v_gene: TRBV10-1
d_gene: TRBD1
CDR3nt: TGCGCCAGCCCCGGGGGCAGGGGGCGCGAGGAGACCCAGTACTTC
CDR3aa: CASPGGRGREETQYF

abundance: once
j_gene: TRBJ2-7
v_gene: TRBV29-1
d_gene: -
CDR3nt: TGCAGCGTCGCTGACAGTGGAGCCTACGAGCAGTACTTC
CDR3aa: CSVADSGAYEQYF

abundance: -
j_gene: TRBJ1-6
v_gene: TRBV2
d_gene: -
CDR3nt: TGTGCCAGCAGTTTGGGCCTAAGCTCCTATAATTCACCCCTCCACTTT
CDR3aa: CASSLGLSSYNSPLHF

abundance: -
j_gene: TRBJ2-7
v_gene: TRBV28
d_gene: -
CDR3nt: TGTGCCAGCAGTTTTATGAGGGGGATTTACGAGCAGTACTTC
CDR3aa: CASSFMRGIYEQYF

abundance: -
j_gene: TRBJ1-1
v_gene: TRBV13
d_gene: TRBD1
CDR3nt: TGTGCCAGCAGCTTATGGGGGACAGGTCAGAACACTGAAGCTTTCTTT
CDR3aa: CASSLWGTGQNTEAFF

abundance: -
j_gene: TRBJ2-1
v_gene: TRBV12-5
d_gene: TRBD1
CDR3nt: TGTGCTACTTCGGGACAGAGATACAATGAGCAGTTCTTC
CDR3aa: CATSGQRYNEQFF

abundance: -
j_gene: TRBJ1-2
v_gene: TRBV12-3/TRBV12-4
d_gene: TRBD1
CDR3nt: TGTGCCAGCAGTTTAACAGGGGGTTATGGCTACACCTTC
CDR3aa: CASSLTGGYGYTF

abundance: -
j_gene: TRBJ1-1
v_gene: TRBV6-5
d_gene: -
CDR3nt: TGTGCCAGCAGTTACGGGCCAGGGAACACTGAAGCTTTCTTT
CDR3aa: CASSYGPGNTEAFF

abundance: -
j_gene: TRBJ2-1
v_gene: TRBV12-3/TRBV12-4
d_gene: TRBD2
CDR3nt: TGTGCCGGGGGGAGCGGGGCCTACAATGAGCAGTTCTTC
CDR3aa: CAGGSGAYNEQFF

abundance: -
j_gene: TRBJ2-7
v_gene: TRBV27
d_gene: TRBD2
CDR3nt: TGTGCCAGCCGACTAGCGGGGGGTTACGAGCAGTACTTC
CDR3aa: CASRLAGGYEQYF

abundance: -
j_gene: TRBJ2-3
v_gene: TRBV4-2
d_gene: -
CDR3nt: TGTGCCAGCAGCCAAGAAGCGATGGGACTTTACACAGATACGCAGTATTTT
CDR3aa: CASSQEAMGLYTDTQYF

abundance: once
j_gene: TRBJ1-1
v_gene: TRBV6-4
d_gene: -
CDR3nt: TGTGCCAGCAGTGACTCGAGTCTTGTGTTCATGACAGATAACACTGAAGCTTTCTTT
CDR3aa: CASSDSSLVFMTDNTEAFF

abundance: -
j_gene: TRBJ2-7
v_gene: TRBV11-3
d_gene: TRBD2
CDR3nt: TGTGCCAGCAGCCCGGGACTAGCAGAGCAGTACTTC
CDR3aa: CASSPGLAEQYF

abundance: -
j_gene: TRBJ1-2
v_gene: TRBV5-6
d_gene: TRBD1
CDR3nt: TGTGCCAGCAGCTGGGGGACAGGGGGAAGCTATGGCTACACCTTC
CDR3aa: CASSWGTGGSYGYTF

abundance: few
j_gene: TRBJ1-5
v_gene: TRBV10-3
d_gene: -
CDR3nt: TGTGCCATCAGTGCCATTAGCAATCAGCCCCAGCATTTT
CDR3aa: CAISAISNQPQHF

abundance: -
j_gene: TRBJ1-2
v_gene: TRBV19
d_gene: TRBD1
CDR3nt: TGTGCCAGCCGACAGGGGACTGGCTACACCTTC
CDR3aa: CASRQGTGYTF

abundance: -
j_gene: TRBJ2-1
v_gene: TRBV5-1
d_gene: TRBD1
CDR3nt: TGCGCCGCTGCCGTGATAGCAGGACAGGGGGCTACCCAGCAGTTCTTC
CDR3aa: CAAAVIAGQGATQQFF

abundance: -
j_gene: TRBJ2-3
v_gene: TRBV2
d_gene: TRBD1
CDR3nt: TGTGCCAGCAGGGACAGGGGGTCGACGGATCATACGCAGTATTTT
CDR3aa: CASRDRGSTDHTQYF

abundance: -
j_gene: TRBJ2-7
v_gene: TRBV11-3
d_gene: -
CDR3nt: TGTGCCAGCAGCCCGCGGCCGAGCTCCTACGAGCAGTACTTC
CDR3aa: CASSPRPSSYEQYF

abundance: -
j_gene: TRBJ1-2
v_gene: TRBV30
d_gene: -
CDR3nt: TGTGCCTGTTTAAATACAGGGCCCAACTATGGCTACACCTTC
CDR3aa: CACLNTGPNYGYTF

abundance: once
j_gene: TRBJ1-3
v_gene: TRBV5-1
d_gene: TRBD1
CDR3nt: TGCGCCAGCAGCCTGGGGACAGCAACTGGAAACACCATATATTTT
CDR3aa: CASSLGTATGNTIYF

abundance: once
j_gene: TRBJ1-1
v_gene: TRBV19
d_gene: -
CDR3nt: TGTGCCAGTAGTATAGGGGAGGGTCGGTTGAACACTGAAGCTTTCTTT
CDR3aa: CASSIGEGRLNTEAFF

abundance: -
j_gene: TRBJ2-7
v_gene: TRBV10-3
d_gene: TRBD2
CDR3nt: TGTGCCACGGGGGGGACTAGCGGCTACGAGCAGTACTTC
CDR3aa: CATGGTSGYEQYF

abundance: -
j_gene: TRBJ1-3
v_gene: TRBV7-9
d_gene: -
CDR3nt: TGTGCCAGCAGCTTAGGTTCAGGGACTGGCGGAAACACCATATATTTT
CDR3aa: CASSLGSGTGGNTIYF

abundance: -
j_gene: TRBJ2-2
v_gene: TRBV6-5
d_gene: TRBD2
CDR3nt: TGTGCCAGCGAAGGACTAGCGGGGGACACCGGGGAGCTGTTTTTT
CDR3aa: CASEGLAGDTGELFF

abundance: -
j_gene: TRBJ2-7
v_gene: TRBV6-6
d_gene: -
CDR3nt: TGTGCCAGCAGTTACTCGTGGGGGGTCTACGAGCAGTACTTC
CDR3aa: CASSYSWGVYEQYF

abundance: -
j_gene: TRBJ1-2
v_gene: TRBV19
d_gene: TRBD1
CDR3nt: TGTGCCAGTGGCGACAGGGGGTATAATGGCTACACCTTC
CDR3aa: CASGDRGYNGYTF

abundance: -
j_gene: TRBJ1-4
v_gene: TRBV11-2
d_gene: TRBD1
CDR3nt: TGTGCCAGCAGCCAAGGACAGGGAGGAGAAAAACTGTTTTTT
CDR3aa: CASSQGQGGEKLFF